This entry lists 23 T cell receptor beta chains sequenced from one sample in a study of blood T cell repertoires in COVID-19. Libraries were prepared by immunoSEQ multiplex PCR; TCRdb keeps only in-frame clonotypes and omits some of them. This table has about 390,000 clones, approximately 87% appearing once. Sequencing input: peripheral blood. Every receptor here comes from a woman aged 60-75 years with COVID-19, enrolled during active disease.

J is TRBJ2-5 and V is TRBV5-1, with 7 nucleotides matching TRBD2. Germline V gene lookup returns CDR1 SGHRS and CDR2 YFSETQ. The CDR3 loop spans 15 amino acids. The V and J ends lost 0 bases and 1 base, in that order; junction bases with no gene match: 3. CDR3: CASSLAGGFQETQYF. CDR3 sequence (DNA): TGCGCCAGCAGCTTGGCGGGGGGATTCCAAGAGACCCAGTACTTC. The full variable domain, in which reference TRBV5-1 and TRBJ2-5 provide the parts outside the CDR3, is KAGVTQTPRYLIKTRGQQVTLSCSPISGHRSVSWYQQTPGQGLQFLFEYFSETQRNKGNFPGRFSGRQFSNSRSEMNVSTLELGDSALYLCASSLAGGFQETQYFGPGTRLLVL.

V and J are TRBV3-1 (or the pseudogene TRBV3-2) and TRBJ2-2; 8 bases agree with TRBD1. The CDR3 covers 17 residues. The J segment lost 6 bases and the V segment lost 0 bases, leaving 9 bases of the junction unmatched. The germline V gene has CDR1 LGHDT and CDR2 YNNKEL (reference sequence). The CDR3 is CASSQDRARGLSGELFF. The DNA of the CDR3 is TGTGCCAGCAGCCAAGATCGGGCCAGGGGGCTTTCCGGGGAGCTGTTTTTT.

This chain uses TRBV11-2 with TRBJ1-5; no clear D. This CDR3 has 15 amino acids. CDR1 SGHAT and CDR2 FQNNGV come from the germline V gene. V shed 0 bases and J shed 3 bases, with 9 bases lying between them. The CDR3 DNA follows: TGTGCCAGCAGCTTAGACGGTCTATTCAATCAGCCCCAGCATTTT. Residues: CASSLDGLFNQPQHF.

This clone qualifies as medium-sized (0.01 to 0.1%). The rearrangement joins TRBV30 to TRBJ2-1; D may be TRBD2 (5 bases). The CDR3 runs to 14 residues. Looked up from germline, CDR1 is GTSNPN and CDR2 is SVGIG (reference sequence). The V and J ends lost 2 bases and 2 bases respectively, with 10 bases between them. CDR3 nucleotide sequence: TGTGCCTGGAGTTCCAGCGGACCCTACAATGAGCAGTTCTTC. Its translation is CAWSSSGPYNEQFF.

This clone was seen a single time. The gene calls are TRBV25-1 and TRBJ2-7; TRBD1 matches 7 bases. The CDR3 extends over 13 amino acids. The germline CDR1 and CDR2 sequences are MGHDK and SYGVNS. Losses at the gene ends were 4 bases for V and 6 bases for J; bases not matched to a gene: 6. The CDR3 spells CASSVGQVSEQYF. The CDR3 DNA is TGTGCCAGCAGTGTTGGACAGGTGAGCGAGCAGTACTTC.

The chain uses TRBV5-1 and TRBJ2-2, with TRBD1 as a possible D gene (5 bases). Germline loops: CDR1 SGHRS, CDR2 YFSETQ. Trimming took off 0 bases at V and 8 bases at J, with 11 bases between the two ends. This CDR3 has 14 amino acids. The CDR3 reads CASSLVTPGGELFF. CDR3 coding DNA: TGCGCCAGCAGCTTGGTGACTCCAGGGGGGGAGCTGTTTTTT. The whole variable domain, remainder taken from reference TRBV5-1 and TRBJ2-2, is KAGVTQTPRYLIKTRGQQVTLSCSPISGHRSVSWYQQTPGQGLQFLFEYFSETQRNKGNFPGRFSGRQFSNSRSEMNVSTLELGDSALYLCASSLVTPGGELFFGEGSRLTVL.

V gene TRBV12-3 or TRBV12-4 combines with J gene TRBJ1-5; D is ambiguous. CDR3 length: 13 amino acids. V was trimmed by 6 bases and J by 7 bases, leaving 13 bases between them. The CDR3 DNA reads as TGTGCCAGCAGCGAGGGATCGTGGCAGCCCCAGCATTTT. Its protein is CASSEGSWQPQHF.

The rearrangement uses TRBV4-2 and TRBJ1-2; D gene uncertain. Trimming removed 0 bases at V and 4 bases at J, with 3 bases between. Germline-derived CDR1 and CDR2 are LGHNA and YNFKEQ. The CDR3 consists of 12 residues. The CDR3 sequence is CASSQDSYGYTF. DNA for the CDR3: TGTGCCAGCAGCCAAGACAGCTATGGCTACACCTTC.

Details on this clone: The sample carries other DNA sequences with the same CDR3. V usage is TRBV2 and J usage is TRBJ2-7; D ambiguous. This CDR3 has 11 amino acids. CDR1 and CDR2 (germline): SNHLY, FYNNEI. The ends were cut back, 6 bases at V and 3 bases at J, with 6 bases in the middle. The CDR3 region has the DNA TGTGCCAGCAGCTTCAGCTACGAGCAGTACTTC. The encoded protein is CASSFSYEQYF. The whole variable domain, filled in from reference TRBV2 and TRBJ2-7, reads EPEVTQTPSHQVTQMGQEVILRCVPISNHLYFYWYRQILGQKVEFLVSFYNNEISEKSEIFDDQFSVERPDGSNFTLKIRSTKLEDSAMYFCASSFSYEQYFGPGTRLTVT.

The J gene is TRBJ2-7, the V gene TRBV23-1, with D perhaps matching TRBD1 (6 bases). TRBV23-1 is annotated as an ORF whose role is uncertain. The CDR3 spans 15 residues. Trimming pared 0 bases from V and 4 bases from J, leaving 13 bases between. The CDR3 DNA reads as TGCGCCAGCAGTCAATCGCACAGGGCGTGGTACGAGCAGTACTTC. Protein product: CASSQSHRAWYEQYF.

In its sample, this clone was seen a few times. The chain combines TRBV5-1 with TRBJ2-7; TRBD1 matches 8 bases. This CDR3 contains 13 residues. Unmatched junction bases numbered 4, after V lost 6 bases and J lost 2 bases. CDR1 and CDR2 (germline): SGHRS, YFSETQ. The CDR3 sequence: CASTPDRAYEQYF. In DNA, the CDR3 is TGCGCCAGCACTCCGGACAGGGCCTACGAGCAGTACTTC. Complete variable domain (other parts from reference TRBV5-1 and TRBJ2-7): KAGVTQTPRYLIKTRGQQVTLSCSPISGHRSVSWYQQTPGQGLQFLFEYFSETQRNKGNFPGRFSGRQFSNSRSEMNVSTLELGDSALYLCASTPDRAYEQYFGPGTRLTVT.

V usage is TRBV5-1 and J usage is TRBJ2-3; TRBD2 is a possible D gene (5 bases). There are 15 residues in the CDR3. V dropped 2 bases and J dropped 7 bases, with 17 bases sitting between them. Germline V gene data show CDR1 as SGHRS and CDR2 as YFSETQ. CDR3 region: CASSFGDGSGHTQYF. Here the CDR3 DNA reads TGCGCCAGCAGCTTCGGGGATGGAAGCGGCCATACGCAGTATTTT.

The chain carries TRBV6-2 or TRBV6-3 and TRBJ2-3; 8 bases map to TRBD1. Germline lookup yields CDR1 MNHEY and CDR2 SVGEGT. The CDR3 is 15 amino acids. V shed 2 bases and J 1 base; nucleotides not matched to a gene: 2. CDR3 coding DNA: TGTGCCAGCAGTTACCTGACAGGGGGCACAGATACGCAGTATTTT. Translated: CASSYLTGGTDTQYF.

This clone was seen only a few times. This chain uses TRBV19 with TRBJ1-5; tentative D call: TRBD1 (5 bases). V shed 8 bases and J shed 2 bases, with 10 bases lying between them. CDR3 length: 13 residues. CDR1 and CDR2 from the germline V gene are LNHDA and SQIVND (reference sequence). In DNA, the CDR3 is TGTGCCAGTGCCTGGGGGGGCAATCAGCCCCAGCATTTT. It encodes CASAWGGNQPQHF.

This chain joins TRBV6-5 and TRBJ1-1; a possible D gene is TRBD1 (5 bases). V was cut by 7 bases and J by 1 base, with 16 bases left in between. The CDR3 length is 15 residues. Germline V gene sequence: CDR1 MNHEY, CDR2 SVGAGI. CDR3 sequence (DNA): TGTGCCAGCACCTTAAGGGGTTTTGGGAACACTGAAGCTTTCTTT. It is translated as CASTLRGFGNTEAFF.

The rearrangement uses TRBV5-1 and TRBJ1-3; 7 bases agree with TRBD1. The CDR3 sequence is 14 residues long. The ends lost 4 bases at V and 4 bases at J; junction bases unmatched: 5. CDR1 is SGHRS and CDR2 is YFSETQ in the germline V gene. CDR3 loop: CASSQQGKGNTIYF. The CDR3 DNA sequence: TGCGCCAGCAGCCAACAGGGGAAGGGAAACACCATATATTTT.

About this clone: At the DNA level, this CDR3 is encoded by other sequences in the same sample as well. The chain carries TRBV5-1 and TRBJ1-4; no clear D gene. CDR1 is SGHRS and CDR2 is YFSETQ in the germline V gene. CDR3 length: 13 residues. The germline V and J ends were trimmed by 2 bases and 6 bases, with 8 bases remaining between them. CDR3 loop: CASSLGGDEKLFF. Here the CDR3 DNA reads TGCGCCAGCAGCTTAGGCGGGGATGAAAAACTGTTTTTT.

The chain recombines TRBV19 with TRBJ1-2, with TRBD1 matching over 9 bases. The CDR3 runs to 13 residues. V trimming: 6 bases; J trimming: 5 bases; junction bases outside the gene matches: 4. Germline-derived CDR1 and CDR2 are LNHDA and SQIVND (reference sequence). The CDR3 loop reads CASRTGGNYGYTF. For the CDR3, the DNA is TGTGCCAGTAGGACAGGGGGAAATTATGGCTACACCTTC.

This chain links TRBV3-1 (or the pseudogene TRBV3-2) with TRBJ1-1, with D uncertain. V lost 2 bases and J lost 3, with 10 bases in between. CDR3 length equals 14 residues. Germline lookup yields CDR1 LGHDT and CDR2 YNNKEL (reference sequence). CDR3 nucleotide sequence: TGTGCCAGCAGCCAATCGTTCGGGGACACTGAAGCTTTCTTT. As protein: CASSQSFGDTEAFF.

The chain has TRBV7-9 and TRBJ1-1; 7 bases match TRBD1. The J segment lost 1 base and the V segment lost 5 bases, leaving 4 bases of the junction unmatched. The CDR3 consists of 14 residues. Germline-derived CDR1 and CDR2 are SEHNR and FQNEAQ (reference sequence). In nucleotides, the CDR3 is TGTGCCAGCAGCGACCGGACAGGGAACACTGAAGCTTTCTTT. As protein: CASSDRTGNTEAFF. The entire variable domain, with the rest obtained from reference TRBV7-9 and TRBJ1-1, is as follows: DTGVSQNPRHKITKRGQNVTFRCDPISEHNRLYWYRQTLGQGPEFLTYFQNEAQLEKSRLLSDRFSAERPKGSFSTLEIQRTEQGDSAMYLCASSDRTGNTEAFFGQGTRLTVV.

The chain is built from TRBV7-3 and TRBJ2-6; the match to TRBD1 covers 8 bases. The CDR3 is 16 amino acids. V shed 5 bases, J shed 1 base, and the junction held 4 bases outside the gene matches. Germline CDR1 is SGHTA and CDR2 is FQGTGA. CDR3 DNA: TGTGCCAGCAGCCGGGACAGGAGTTCTGGGGCCAACGTCCTGACTTTC. Protein product: CASSRDRSSGANVLTF.

J is TRBJ2-7 and V is TRBV5-6, with D possibly TRBD2 on 6 matching bases. The CDR3 sequence is 14 residues long. CDR1 SGHDT and CDR2 YYEEEE come from the germline V gene. Trimming left V 3 bases short and J 7 bases short, with 17 bases between. The CDR3 nucleotides read TGTGCCAGCAGCTCGCGGTTTGGGGGGTGGGAGCAGTACTTC. Translated, it gives CASSSRFGGWEQYF. Using reference TRBV5-6 and TRBJ2-7 for the parts outside the CDR3, the full variable domain is DAGVTQSPTHLIKTRGQQVTLRCSPKSGHDTVSWYQQALGQGPQFIFQYYEEEERQRGNFPDRFSGHQFPNYSSELNVNALLLGDSALYLCASSSRFGGWEQYFGPGTRLTVT.

The genes are TRBV4-1 and TRBJ2-2; tentatively, D is TRBD1 (5 bases). The germline CDR1 and CDR2 sequences are MGHRA and YSYEKL. This CDR3 is built from 15 residues. The V end was cut by 1 base, the J end by 7 bases, with 13 bases between. This CDR3 is CASSQGQRTNGELFF. The CDR3, as DNA: TGCGCCAGCAGCCAAGGACAGCGAACAAACGGGGAGCTGTTTTTT.